This is a list of T cell receptor beta chains from one sample in a study of T cells after yellow fever vaccination. TCRdb re-derived calls from the 5' RACE reads in MiXCR, one entry per CDR3 protein. Of roughly 250,000 distinct CDR3 sequences detected, 10% to 15% appear once; the ten largest clones hold about 0.51%. Sequencing was performed on CD4+ T cells sorted from PBMCs, taken 45 days after the yellow fever booster vaccination. The receptors were sampled from a man aged 25 to 40 who received the YFV17D yellow fever vaccine. CDR3s include the opening cysteine and the closing phenylalanine or tryptophan. A D gene is named only where the DNA matches it firmly. Clone size appears in some rows only: once, few, many, or a class for an expanded clone.

. TRBD2 TRBJ2-3 TRBV20-1 CSAREVWSTSGKSFTDTQYF TGCAGTGCTAGAGAGGTCTGGTCGACTAGCGGGAAAAGCTTCACAGATACGCAGTATTTT
. TRBD2 TRBJ2-7 TRBV12-3/TRBV12-4 CASSRAGGDSYEQYF TGTGCCAGCAGTCGAGCGGGAGGAGACTCTTACGAGCAGTACTTC
once TRBD2 TRBJ2-3 TRBV12-3/TRBV12-4 CASSLVVGLASADTQYF TGTGCCAGCAGTTTAGTAGTCGGACTAGCGTCGGCAGATACGCAGTATTTT
few . TRBJ2-2 TRBV7-2 CASREWSGELFF TGTGCCAGCAGGGAGTGGTCCGGGGAGCTGTTTTTT
. TRBD1 TRBJ2-5 TRBV25-1 CASSSQGIVETQYF TGTGCCAGCAGTTCACAGGGGATCGTCGAGACCCAGTACTTC
few TRBD2 TRBJ2-1 TRBV7-9 CASSGLAGVIQNEQFF TGTGCCAGCAGCGGACTAGCGGGAGTGATACAGAATGAGCAGTTCTTC
. TRBD2 TRBJ2-1 TRBV20-1 CSASTTSGRYNEQFF TGCAGTGCTAGCACGACTAGCGGAAGGTACAATGAGCAGTTCTTC
few . TRBJ2-3 TRBV11-2 CASSPSGTPQYF TGTGCCAGCAGCCCAAGTGGGACTCCCCAGTATTTT
. . TRBJ2-3 TRBV5-4 CASSLGQRANTDTQYF TGTGCCAGCAGCTTGGGGCAGCGGGCGAACACAGATACGCAGTATTTT
. . TRBJ2-1 TRBV5-1 CASSLLGVNEQFF TGCGCCAGCAGCCTTCTAGGGGTCAATGAGCAGTTCTTC
few . TRBJ1-1 TRBV6-2/TRBV6-3 CASSYFQGTEAFF TGTGCCAGCAGTTACTTCCAGGGCACTGAAGCTTTCTTT
few . TRBJ1-4 TRBV20-1 CSASVGEKLFF TGCAGTGCTAGCGTCGGTGAAAAACTGTTTTTT
. . TRBJ2-5 TRBV4-3 CASSQDLAPPTQYF TGCGCCAGCAGCCAAGATCTAGCCCCCCCGACCCAGTACTTC
few TRBD1 TRBJ2-2 TRBV27 CASSPRTGRTGELFF TGTGCCAGCAGTCCACGGACAGGGAGGACCGGGGAGCTGTTTTTT
. . TRBJ2-2 TRBV2 CASTLGLGRPGELFF TGTGCCAGCACCCTGGGGCTGGGAAGGCCCGGGGAGCTGTTTTTT
few . TRBJ2-1 TRBV18 CASSTREPQFF TGTGCCAGCTCAACCCGGGAGCCCCAGTTCTTC
few TRBD2 TRBJ2-1 TRBV10-1 CASSELLAGGPNEQFF TGCGCCAGCAGTGAGCTTCTAGCGGGAGGGCCTAATGAGCAGTTCTTC
. TRBD2 TRBJ2-7 TRBV7-2 CASSWTSGAAYEQYF TGTGCCAGCAGCTGGACTAGCGGAGCCGCCTACGAGCAGTACTTC
. . TRBJ2-5 TRBV19 CASKGTHQETQYF TGTGCCAGCAAGGGGACACACCAAGAGACCCAGTACTTC
. . TRBJ2-7 TRBV5-1 CASSPHVYEQYF TGCGCCAGCAGCCCACACGTCTACGAGCAGTACTTC
. . TRBJ2-1 TRBV12-3/TRBV12-4 CASSLGPLREGSNEQFF TGTGCCAGCAGTTTAGGTCCCTTGAGGGAAGGGAGCAATGAGCAGTTCTTC
. . TRBJ2-4 TRBV6-1 CASRPLGAKNIQYF TGTGCCAGCAGACCGCTGGGAGCCAAAAACATTCAGTACTTC
once . TRBJ1-1 TRBV5-1 CASSFGHRDTEDFF TGCGCCAGCAGCTTCGGACACAGAGACACTGAAGATTTCTTT
. . TRBJ2-2 TRBV5-1 CASSLYAGANTGELFF TGCGCCAGCAGCTTATATGCCGGGGCGAACACCGGGGAGCTGTTTTTT
. . TRBJ2-3 TRBV11-2 CASSPRRAQDTQYF TGTGCCAGCAGCCCCAGGAGGGCCCAAGATACGCAGTATTTT
few . TRBJ1-1 TRBV7-2 CASKPPLMWAGGAFF TGTGCCAGCAAACCACCCCTAATGTGGGCAGGAGGAGCTTTCTTT
. TRBD1 TRBJ2-7 TRBV2 CASCQGAKSSYEQYF TGTGCCAGTTGCCAGGGGGCGAAGAGCTCCTACGAGCAGTACTTC
. TRBD2 TRBJ2-5 TRBV20-1 CSARGAGGPRKETQYF TGCAGTGCTAGAGGAGCGGGAGGGCCTAGAAAAGAGACCCAGTACTTC
few . TRBJ1-5 TRBV6-5 CASSSRTGYNQPQHF TGTGCCAGCAGTTCCCGAACAGGGTACAATCAGCCCCAGCATTTT
few TRBD1 TRBJ2-3 TRBV7-2 CASSLRGGANTQYF TGTGCCAGCAGCTTAAGAGGGGGCGCGAATACGCAGTATTTT